Below are 23 T cell receptor beta chains sequenced from a single sample in a study of cytomegalovirus exposure and HLA in healthy donors. The PCR was carried out with 60 Vbeta primers and 13 Jbeta primers. Measured with immunoSEQ multiplex PCR; TCRdb has only the in-frame clones, and not every one. The repertoire has about 150,000 clones, around 67% of them found once; the top ten carry approximately 1.6%. The source material was PBMCs. The receptors stem from a woman between 18 and 29 years old in good health and CMV-seronegative.

This chain joins TRBV28 and TRBJ2-1, with D maybe TRBD2 (6 bases). Trimming left V 4 bases short and J 0 bases short, with 10 bases between. Germline V CDR1 and CDR2: MDHEN, SYDVKM. The CDR3 has 15 residues. The CDR3 here is CASSSGGPSYNEQFF. The DNA of the CDR3 is TGTGCCAGCAGTTCCGGGGGTCCCTCCTACAATGAGCAGTTCTTC.

This clone was recorded a few times. V and J are TRBV29-1 and TRBJ1-1; 9 bases map to TRBD1. Looked up from germline, CDR1 is SQVTM and CDR2 is ANQGSEA. The CDR3 sequence is 14 residues long. Trimming cost V 5 bases and J 4 bases; bases outside gene matches: 8. CDR3 sequence reads: CSVKPGQGGTEAFF. The CDR3 DNA is TGCAGCGTTAAGCCGGGACAGGGAGGCACTGAAGCTTTCTTT.

The V and J genes are TRBV28 and TRBJ1-2, with 7 bases aligning to TRBD1. V lost 6 bases and J lost 8; bases outside the gene matches: 3. Germline V lookup: CDR1 MDHEN, CDR2 SYDVKM. This CDR3 is built from 11 residues. The CDR3 loop is CASRDRVGYTF. The CDR3 DNA sequence: TGTGCCAGCAGAGACAGGGTCGGCTACACCTTC.

The chain joins TRBV2 to TRBJ1-1; D possibly corresponds to TRBD1 (6 bases). Germline V gives CDR1 SNHLY, CDR2 FYNNEI. V was trimmed by 8 bases and J by 0 bases, leaving 13 bases between them. This CDR3 region has 14 residues. CDR3 bases: TGTGCCAGCGACCCTGGGGGCATGAACACTGAAGCTTTCTTT. Its translation is CASDPGGMNTEAFF.

This chain links TRBV19 with TRBJ2-1; 7 bases line up with TRBD1. Looked up from germline, CDR1 is LNHDA and CDR2 is SQIVND (reference sequence). The length of the CDR3 is 13 residues. J gave up 6 bases and V 4 bases, and 3 bases lay outside the gene matches. The CDR3 DNA follows: TGTGCCAGTAGTACGGGACAGTTCAATGAGCAGTTCTTC. It encodes CASSTGQFNEQFF. The whole variable domain, filled in from reference TRBV19 and TRBJ2-1, reads DGGITQSPKYLFRKEGQNVTLSCEQNLNHDAMYWYRQDPGQGLRLIYYSQIVNDFQKGDIAEGYSVSREKKESFPLTVTSAQKNPTAFYLCASSTGQFNEQFFGPGTRLTVL.

As for this clone: At one of its ends the junction is not consistent with the germline gene, which may arise from a read error. The chain has TRBV7-9 and TRBJ2-3; 8 bases line up with TRBD2. From germline, CDR1 is SEHNR and CDR2 FQNEAQ (reference sequence). The CDR3 extends over 16 amino acids. The CDR3 is CSSSLRAGESTDTQYF. For the CDR3, the DNA is TGTTCCAGCAGCTTACGAGCGGGAGAGTCGACAGATACGCAGTATTTT.

The chain recombines TRBV19 with TRBJ1-5; 8 nucleotides line up with TRBD1. The ends lost 10 bases at V and 7 bases at J; junction bases unmatched: 9. The germline gives CDR1 LNHDA, CDR2 SQIVND (reference sequence). This CDR3 comprises 13 residues. CDR3 loop: CATLQGANQPQHF. The CDR3 DNA sequence: TGTGCCACTCTCCAGGGGGCTAACCAGCCCCAGCATTTT.

The V gene is TRBV28, the J gene TRBJ2-5; D is ambiguous. The J call may be faulty, since TRBJ2-7 better matches the DNA end. Looked up from germline, CDR1 is MDHEN and CDR2 is SYDVKM. The CDR3 consists of 14 residues. For the CDR3, the DNA is TGTGCCAGCAGAAGCCCTAGGTCCTCCTACGAGCAGTACTTC. Translation: CASRSPRSSYEQYF.

The chain recombines TRBV7-6 with TRBJ2-1; tentative D call: TRBD2 (6 bases). Germline V gene lookup returns CDR1 SGHVS and CDR2 FNYEAQ. The V end was cut by 0 bases, the J end by 12 bases, with 9 bases between. This CDR3 has 12 amino acids. The CDR3 region has the DNA TGTGCCAGCAGCTTAGCGGGAGGTCCGCAGTTCTTC. Translated, it gives CASSLAGGPQFF.

The J gene is TRBJ1-3, the V gene TRBV28; TRBD1 is a possible D gene (6 bases). V gave up 6 bases and J gave up 0 bases, with 12 bases separating them. The germline CDR1 and CDR2 sequences are MDHEN and SYDVKM. This CDR3 spans 15 amino acids. CDR3 sequence reads: CASSHGTSSGNTIYF. CDR3 DNA: TGTGCCAGCAGCCACGGGACAAGCTCTGGAAACACCATATATTTT. The variable domain in full, with the rest retrieved from reference TRBV28 and TRBJ1-3, is DVKVTQSSRYLVKRTGEKVFLECVQDMDHENMFWYRQDPGLGLRLIYFSYDVKMKEKGDIPEGYSVSREKKERFSLILESASTNQTSMYLCASSHGTSSGNTIYFGEGSWLTVV.

The rearrangement joins TRBV5-4 to TRBJ2-5, with TRBD1 matching over 10 bases. CDR1 and CDR2 (germline): SGHNT, YYREEE (reference sequence). The CDR3 is made up of 19 amino acids. After removal of 2 bases from V and 4 bases from J, the junction contained 17 bases not matched to a gene. For the CDR3, the DNA is TGTGCCAGCAGCTTTCTTGGGGCCGCCGGGACAGGGGAGCGAGAGACCCAGTACTTC. It yields the protein CASSFLGAAGTGERETQYF. The full variable domain, completed using reference TRBV5-4 and TRBJ2-5, is ETGVTQSPTHLIKTRGQQVTLRCSSQSGHNTVSWYQQALGQGPQFIFQYYREEENGRGNFPPRFSGLQFPNYSSELNVNALELDDSALYLCASSFLGAAGTGERETQYFGPGTRLLVL.

This clone was counted only a few times. The chain combines TRBV9 with TRBJ1-2, with 9 positions matching TRBD1. This CDR3 has 13 residues. Germline assignment: CDR1 SGDLS and CDR2 YYNGEE. J was trimmed by 5 bases and V by 4 bases; bases with no gene match: 3. This CDR3 is CASSTGTGYGYTF. Written as DNA, the CDR3 is TGTGCCAGCAGCACTGGGACAGGGTATGGCTACACCTTC.

The chain is built from TRBV5-1 and TRBJ2-3, with 10 bases aligning to TRBD1. After removal of 0 bases from V and 4 bases from J, the junction contained 2 bases not matched to a gene. CDR1 SGHRS and CDR2 YFSETQ come from the germline V gene. This CDR3 is 15 amino acids long. The CDR3 loop is CASSLEGQGSDTQYF. The DNA of the CDR3 is TGCGCCAGCAGCTTGGAGGGACAGGGGTCAGATACGCAGTATTTT.

The gene calls are TRBV27 and TRBJ2-1; a possible D gene is TRBD1 (5 bases). The CDR3 has 12 residues. With 5 bases removed from V and 8 bases from J, the gap between germline ends came to 10 bases. Germline CDR1 and CDR2: MNHEY and SMNVEV (reference sequence). The CDR3 protein is CASSQWGDEQFF. DNA of the CDR3: TGTGCCAGCAGTCAGTGGGGCGATGAGCAGTTCTTC.

This clone was found once. V is TRBV7-2 and J is TRBJ1-2, with D unclear. Per germline, CDR1 SGHTA and CDR2 FQGNSA. V was shortened by 5 bases and J by 8 bases, with 21 bases between the two germline ends. This CDR3 has 15 residues. The CDR3 sequence is CASSPNQARRRGYTF. The CDR3 DNA reads TGTGCCAGCAGCCCTAACCAAGCCAGGAGGCGGGGCTACACCTTC.

This chain joins TRBV14 and TRBJ1-2; no reliable D call. This CDR3 contains 13 residues. Trimming shortened V by 6 bases and J by 3 bases, and 11 bases separated the two germline ends. From germline, CDR1 is SGHDN and CDR2 FVKESK. CDR3 coding DNA: TGTGCCAGCAGACCACAAAATGACTATGGCTACACCTTC. Translated: CASRPQNDYGYTF.

V is TRBV2 and J is TRBJ2-2, with 7 bases identical to TRBD1. The V segment lost 7 bases and the J segment 7 bases; nucleotides outside the gene matches: 9. The CDR3 runs to 14 residues. From germline, CDR1 is SNHLY and CDR2 FYNNEI. CDR3 nucleotides: TGTGCCAGCACAGGGGGACGAAAATACGGGGAGCTGTTTTTT. Protein sequence: CASTGGRKYGELFF.

This clone has a handful of counts. The rearrangement links TRBV29-1 to TRBJ2-1, with a tentative D call TRBD2 (6 bases). The CDR3 has 11 residues. Per germline, CDR1 SQVTM and CDR2 ANQGSEA. Trimming left V 4 bases short and J 5 bases short, with 6 bases between. CDR3 protein: CSVGGDNEQFF. The CDR3 DNA is TGCAGCGTTGGCGGGGACAATGAGCAGTTCTTC.

The chain is built from TRBV5-1 and TRBJ1-5; 7 positions match TRBD1. Trimming removed 0 bases from V and 5 bases from J; junction bases left unmatched: 5. This CDR3 is built from 15 residues. Per germline, CDR1 SGHRS and CDR2 YFSETQ. This CDR3 is CASSLGQGPDQPQHF. Written as DNA, the CDR3 is TGCGCCAGCAGCTTGGGACAGGGTCCGGATCAGCCCCAGCATTTT.

The V call is TRBV5-1, the J call TRBJ1-2, with 9 bases aligning to TRBD1. CDR1 is SGHRS, CDR2 YFSETQ, per germline. The CDR3 extends over 16 amino acids. The trim removed 2 bases at V and 4 bases at J, leaving 9 bases unmatched. The CDR3 coding sequence is TGCGCCAGCAGCTTATCTACCGGGACAGGGATCTATGGCTACACCTTC. This codes for CASSLSTGTGIYGYTF.

V is TRBV6-5 and J is TRBJ1-6; D unresolved. The CDR3 runs 16 residues. Germline CDR1 is MNHEY and CDR2 is SVGAGI. V lost 0 bases and J 5 bases, leaving 11 bases between the germline ends. The CDR3 region is CASSYSELQNNSPLHF. CDR3 DNA sequence: TGTGCCAGCAGTTACTCTGAGCTACAGAATAATTCACCCCTCCACTTT.

The table lists this clone with a few counts. The gene calls are TRBV6-5 and TRBJ1-1; a possible D gene is TRBD1 (5 bases). The CDR3 length is 16 residues. V lost 1 base to trimming and J lost 1 base, with 13 bases between them. Germline V gives CDR1 MNHEY, CDR2 SVGAGI. The CDR3 DNA follows: TGTGCCAGCAGTTACTACAGACAGTTCGGGAACACTGAAGCTTTCTTT. This codes for CASSYYRQFGNTEAFF.

This clone was counted a few times. The chain uses TRBV5-6 and TRBJ1-3; 11 bases are shared with TRBD1. Germline loops: CDR1 SGHDT, CDR2 YYEEEE. The V and J ends lost 1 base and 8 bases, in that order; junction bases with no gene match: 14. This CDR3 comprises 18 residues. CDR3 sequence reads: CASSLKSDLGQGAYTIYF. Written as DNA, the CDR3 is TGTGCCAGCAGCTTGAAGAGTGACCTAGGACAGGGGGCGTACACCATATATTTT. Complete variable domain (other parts from reference TRBV5-6 and TRBJ1-3): DAGVTQSPTHLIKTRGQQVTLRCSPKSGHDTVSWYQQALGQGPQFIFQYYEEEERQRGNFPDRFSGHQFPNYSSELNVNALLLGDSALYLCASSLKSDLGQGAYTIYFGEGSWLTVV.